What follows are 20 T cell receptor beta chains derived from one specimen sequenced in a study of blood T cell repertoires in COVID-19. The repertoire was sequenced with immunoSEQ multiplex PCR; TCRdb's copy has only in-frame clones and lacks some. The sample yields about 160,000 clones, 86% seen once. The sequenced sample was peripheral blood. These receptors originate from a woman aged 65 to 85 with acute or convalescent COVID-19.

The count of this clone is one. This chain connects TRBV24-1 to TRBJ2-1, with 7 bases fitting TRBD1. CDR3 length: 16 residues. V gave up 7 bases and J gave up 0 bases; unmatched junction bases: 8. The V gene's germline CDR1 is KGHDR and CDR2 SFDVKD. This chain's CDR3 is CATSPIQGSSYNEQFF. In DNA form, the CDR3 reads TGTGCCACCAGCCCTATACAGGGGAGCTCCTACAATGAGCAGTTCTTC.

The V and J genes are TRBV4-3 and TRBJ1-1; D perhaps matches TRBD1 (6 bases). Germline V gene data show CDR1 as LGHNA and CDR2 as YSLEER. V was pared by 0 bases and J by 5 bases, with 13 bases between. This CDR3 is built from 15 residues. CDR3 nucleotide sequence: TGCGCCAGCAGCCAAGAGTGGGGGGGCGCAACTGAAGCTTTCTTT. Translated, it gives CASSQEWGGATEAFF.

About this clone itself: This same CDR3 is encoded by further DNA sequences in the sample. The chain links TRBV12-3 or TRBV12-4 to TRBJ1-5, with TRBD1 identical over 8 bases. The trim removed 4 bases at V and 4 bases at J, leaving 0 bases unmatched. This CDR3 has 13 residues. The CDR3 spells CASSWTGNQPQHF. Written as DNA, the CDR3 is TGTGCCAGCAGTTGGACAGGGAATCAGCCCCAGCATTTT.

The chain links TRBV19 to TRBJ2-5; tentative D call: TRBD2 (6 bases). This CDR3 has 17 amino acids. Looked up from germline, CDR1 is LNHDA and CDR2 is SQIVND (reference sequence). The ends were cut back, 6 bases at V and 0 bases at J, with 20 bases in the middle. CDR3 region: CASRRAGGAHYQETQYF. CDR3 coding DNA: TGTGCCAGTAGAAGAGCGGGTGGGGCACACTACCAAGAGACCCAGTACTTC. The full variable domain, rest sourced from reference TRBV19 and TRBJ2-5, is DGGITQSPKYLFRKEGQNVTLSCEQNLNHDAMYWYRQDPGQGLRLIYYSQIVNDFQKGDIAEGYSVSREKKESFPLTVTSAQKNPTAFYLCASRRAGGAHYQETQYFGPGTRLLVL.

This clone was recorded a few times. V usage is TRBV3-1 (or the pseudogene TRBV3-2) and J usage is TRBJ2-1, with D tentatively TRBD2 (5 bases). This CDR3 region has 17 residues. Per the germline V gene, CDR1 is LGHDT and CDR2 is YNNKEL (reference sequence). V was pared by 4 bases and J by 1 base, with 17 bases between. The chain's CDR3 is CASSRLSSGVSYNEQFF. DNA for the CDR3: TGTGCCAGCAGCCGCCTTTCCAGCGGAGTTTCCTACAATGAGCAGTTCTTC.

This clone rates as medium-sized. The V call is TRBV28, the J call TRBJ1-5; D not resolved. The CDR3 is 14 residues long. V lost 3 bases to trimming and J lost 4 bases, with 10 bases between them. The V gene's germline CDR1 is MDHEN and CDR2 SYDVKM. The chain's CDR3 is CASSFQATNQPQHF. The CDR3 bases are TGTGCCAGCAGTTTTCAGGCCACGAATCAGCCCCAGCATTTT.

Only one count was recorded for this clone. The chain employs TRBV6-5 and TRBJ1-1; TRBD1 might be the D (6 bases). The CDR3 length is 14 residues. Trimming removed 5 bases from V and 4 bases from J, with 14 bases in between. Germline V gene data show CDR1 as MNHEY and CDR2 as SVGAGI. CDR3 DNA: TGTGCCAGCAGTATCCTCCGGGACACCACTGAAGCTTTCTTT. Translated: CASSILRDTTEAFF.

This chain connects TRBV3-1 (or the pseudogene TRBV3-2) to TRBJ1-1, with D possibly matching TRBD1 (5 bases). The germline V and J ends were trimmed by 4 bases and 2 bases, with 14 bases remaining between them. The CDR3 consists of 15 residues. Germline V CDR1 and CDR2: LGHDT, YNNKEL (reference sequence). The CDR3 DNA reads TGTGCCAGCAGCCCCTGGGGCCGATTAAACACTGAAGCTTTCTTT. It is translated as CASSPWGRLNTEAFF.

In its sample, this clone was seen once. The chain joins TRBV6-5 to TRBJ1-5, with 9 bases lining up with TRBD1. J lost 4 bases, V lost 6 bases, and 7 bases had no gene match. Germline V gene sequence: CDR1 MNHEY, CDR2 SVGAGI. The CDR3 has 15 amino acids. CDR3 region: CASRRDRVTNQPQHF. Here the CDR3 DNA reads TGTGCCAGCAGACGGGACAGGGTGACTAATCAGCCCCAGCATTTT.

The gene calls are TRBV12-3 or TRBV12-4 and TRBJ2-7, with 9 nucleotides matching TRBD1. V lost 6 bases, J lost 5 bases, and 5 bases stayed unmatched. This CDR3 has 13 amino acids. The CDR3: CASRSRDRDEQYF. The CDR3 DNA reads TGTGCCAGCAGGTCCCGGGACAGGGACGAGCAGTACTTC.

The chain combines TRBV27 with TRBJ1-2; possibly TRBD1 for D (6 bases). V was pared by 6 bases and J by 2 bases, with 10 bases between. The CDR3 runs to 13 residues. The germline CDR1 and CDR2 sequences are MNHEY and SMNVEV (reference sequence). The CDR3 region has the DNA TGTGCCAGCAGCTGGGACAAGAACTATGGCTACACCTTC. This encodes CASSWDKNYGYTF.

CDR3 protein: CASSFGLANGVYNEQFF. DNA for the CDR3: TGTGCCAGCAGCTTTGGACTAGCTAACGGGGTTTACAATGAGCAGTTCTTC. The J gene is TRBJ2-1, the V gene TRBV7-8; TRBD2 agrees at 8 bases. CDR1 and CDR2 from the germline V gene are SGHVS and FQNEAQ. The CDR3 is 17 residues long. V dropped 3 bases and J dropped 4; count of bases not matched to a gene: 11. Filled out from reference TRBV7-8 and TRBJ2-1, the complete variable domain reads GAGVSQSPRYKVAKRGQDVALRCDPISGHVSLFWYQQALGQGPEFLTYFQNEAQLDKSGLPSDRFFAERPEGSVSTLKIQRTQQEDSAVYLCASSFGLANGVYNEQFFGPGTRLTVL.

The chain has TRBV27 and TRBJ2-7; TRBD2 aligns across 7 bases. J was trimmed by 2 bases and V by 2 bases; bases with no gene match: 6. CDR1 is MNHEY and CDR2 is SMNVEV in the germline V gene (reference sequence). The CDR3 covers 15 residues. CDR3 sequence (DNA): TGTGCCAGCAGTTTAGTTGCGGGAGCTCCCTACGAGCAGTACTTC. Its translation is CASSLVAGAPYEQYF.

The chain links TRBV19 to TRBJ1-1; 7 bases line up with TRBD1. J lost 3 bases, V lost 5 bases, and 15 bases had no gene match. Germline CDR1 and CDR2: LNHDA and SQIVND (reference sequence). CDR3 length: 17 residues. The CDR3 bases are TGTGCCAGTAGTTCACGACAGGGCTTGGTGGGGTACACTGAAGCTTTCTTT. As protein: CASSSRQGLVGYTEAFF. Combining the CDR3 with reference TRBV19 and TRBJ1-1 gives the whole variable domain DGGITQSPKYLFRKEGQNVTLSCEQNLNHDAMYWYRQDPGQGLRLIYYSQIVNDFQKGDIAEGYSVSREKKESFPLTVTSAQKNPTAFYLCASSSRQGLVGYTEAFFGQGTRLTVV.

V usage is TRBV5-1 and J usage is TRBJ2-2; 8 nucleotides align to TRBD1. V lost 5 bases, J lost 5 bases, and 8 bases stayed unmatched. The CDR3 extends over 15 amino acids. Germline V lookup: CDR1 SGHRS, CDR2 YFSETQ. The CDR3, as DNA: TGCGCCAGCAGGCAGGGGGCGCGAGGGACCGGGGAGCTGTTTTTT. It yields the protein CASRQGARGTGELFF.

V and J are TRBV9 and TRBJ1-6, with TRBD1 matching over 8 bases. This CDR3 spans 16 amino acids. Germline V gene lookup returns CDR1 SGDLS and CDR2 YYNGEE. V was pared by 0 bases and J by 7 bases, with 6 bases of the junction left unmatched. The CDR3 region has the DNA TGTGCCAGCAGCGTAGATGGGCAGGGGGCAAATTCACCCCTCCACTTT. Translated, it gives CASSVDGQGANSPLHF.

V gene TRBV15 combines with J gene TRBJ1-1, with D possibly matching TRBD1 (6 bases). This CDR3 is built from 14 residues. The ends were cut back, 5 bases at V and 5 bases at J, with 15 bases in the middle. Germline assignment: CDR1 LNHNV and CDR2 YYDKDF (reference sequence). The CDR3 DNA reads as TGTGCCACCAGCGGGACCGGGACATTAACTGAAGCTTTCTTT. This encodes CATSGTGTLTEAFF.

The chain is built from TRBV7-3 and TRBJ1-1; D gene unclear. Between the trimmed V and J ends, which lost 11 bases and 5 bases, there was a span of 21 bases. Germline CDR1 and CDR2: SGHTA and FQGTGA. The CDR3 contains 14 residues. CDR3 in DNA: TGTGCCTCTAGGGCGGGCCCGGCCAAGACTGAAGCTTTCTTT. It yields the protein CASRAGPAKTEAFF.

The rearrangement uses TRBV4-3 and TRBJ1-5, with D perhaps TRBD1 (5 bases). CDR3 length: 15 residues. Trimming shortened V by 0 bases and J by 6 bases, and 12 bases separated the two germline ends. CDR1 is LGHNA and CDR2 is YSLEER in the germline V gene. The CDR3: CASSQDRVVIQPQHF. DNA for the CDR3: TGCGCCAGCAGCCAAGACAGGGTCGTCATTCAGCCCCAGCATTTT.

This clone was found once. The chain has TRBV20-1 and TRBJ1-4; D possibly corresponds to TRBD1 (5 bases). This CDR3 spans 19 amino acids. Trimming cost V 3 bases and J 0 bases, with 23 bases left between them. The germline V gene encodes CDR1 DFQATT and CDR2 SNEGSKA (reference sequence). In DNA, the CDR3 is TGCAGTGCTAGTGGGGCCCGGCAGGGTAGCGGTACAACTAATGAAAAACTGTTTTTT. Protein sequence: CSASGARQGSGTTNEKLFF.